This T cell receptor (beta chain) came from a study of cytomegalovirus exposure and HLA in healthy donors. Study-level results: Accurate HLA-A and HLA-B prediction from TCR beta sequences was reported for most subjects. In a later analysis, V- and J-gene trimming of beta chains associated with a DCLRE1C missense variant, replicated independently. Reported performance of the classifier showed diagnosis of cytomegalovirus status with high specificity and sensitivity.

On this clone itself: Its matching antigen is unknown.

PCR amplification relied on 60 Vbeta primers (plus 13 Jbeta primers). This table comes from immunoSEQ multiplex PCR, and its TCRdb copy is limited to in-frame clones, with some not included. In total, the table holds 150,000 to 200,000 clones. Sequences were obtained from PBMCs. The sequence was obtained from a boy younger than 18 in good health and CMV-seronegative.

The CDR3 protein is CASSLGAGGMDTQYF. CDR3 bases: TGTGCCAGCAGCTTAGGGGCGGGGGGCATGGATACGCAGTATTTT. This sequence joins TRBV7-9 and TRBJ2-3; 8 bases fit TRBD2. This CDR3 spans 15 amino acids. Germline-derived CDR1 and CDR2 are SEHNR and FQNEAQ (reference sequence). V lost 1 base to trimming and J lost 6 bases; unmatched junction nucleotides: 6.